The T cell receptor (beta chain) described here comes from a study of OX40 agonist ivuxolimab in advanced cancers. On the study more broadly: The dose-escalation group included hepatocellular carcinoma, melanoma, renal cell carcinoma and head and neck cancer.

Germline CDR1 is WSHSY and CDR2 is SAAADI. This CDR3 has 14 residues. Trimming stripped 0 bases from V and 7 bases from J, with 10 bases between. Study results and caveats: At 0.1-3.0 mg/kg, partial responders had clonal expansion among the lowest observed. CD4+ T cells averaged fewer expanded clones than CD8+ T cells.

Repertoires were generated with immunoSEQ multiplex PCR, while TCRdb's copy carries only in-frame clones and drops some. This table holds 40,000 to 55,000 clones, roughly 90% found once. Remarks on this clone: Its antigen is currently unknown.

The sample consisted of CD4+ or CD8+ T cells sorted from blood, taken in a trial of the OX40 agonist ivuxolimab. J is TRBJ2-1 and V is TRBV10-2; D not resolved. The TCR was taken from an adult with an advanced solid tumor such as melanoma, head and neck, liver or kidney cancer. The CDR3 region has the DNA TGCGCCAGCAGTGAGTCGAATACTAAAAATGAGCAGTTCTTC. Translating gives CASSESNTKNEQFF.